This T cell receptor beta chain was identified during a study of CD8 T cells in Susac syndrome (dated by TCRdb to about 2019). About the full investigation: The study used repertoire sequencing to test whether antigen drove CD8+ T cell activation and differentiation in Susac syndrome. CD8+ T cell repertoire clonality was compared between around eleven healthy donors, approximately 14 Susac syndrome patients and 15 multiple sclerosis patients.

Worth noting for this clonotype: Its binding antigen is unknown. There are no base qualities to consult, and no much larger clone falls within one base.

Peripheral blood CD8+ and CD4+ T cells from healthy donors, Susac syndrome patients and multiple sclerosis patients were profiled using high-throughput TCR beta sequencing. Treatment-naive patients with stable or active relapsing-remitting disease fulfilling revised McDonald criteria were used as multiple sclerosis controls. Bulk CD8+ and CD4+ T cells were purified by magnetic negative isolation, while CD8+ TEMRA cells were enriched using FACS. Blood was drawn into EDTA tubes, processed within 24 hours, and PBMCs were isolated by density gradient centrifugation. PBMCs destined for TCR sequencing were cryopreserved in liquid nitrogen and later thawed in a 37 °C water bath. The sorted or isolated CD4+, CD8+ and CD8+ TEMRA cells had a purity of 90% or higher. RNA was extracted using the RNeasy kit, and about 0.45 to 1 ug of the RNA was reverse transcribed with random hexamers. TCR beta CDR3 regions were amplified with the immunoSEQ multiplex PCR assay covering 54 Vbeta and 13 Jbeta segments. PCR amplification bias was corrected using a synthetic template baseline for primer optimization and computational correction. From the authors' description of their analysis: Only productive sequences were kept, with reads annotated to V, D and J genes according to IMGT and analyzed in immunoSEQ Analyzer. Clonality was calculated as one minus the Shannon entropy normalized by log2 of the number of productive unique sequences. Public and private clones were assessed among the 100 most prevalent clones of each patient and control. Clones were defined as Susac-specific if absent from the healthy and MS cohorts, from approximately 1,100 published viral clones and from other ImmuneACCESS disease sequences. In TCRdb, the public reads were trimmed at Q25 with fastp and aligned with MiXCR, with productive beta chains retained. Rows matching on CDR3 protein sequence are summarized as one entry with the most common DNA and genes. The V and J calls and clone size are TCRdb's, not the authors'. The sample profile shows about 280,000 distinct CDR3 sequences; roughly 84% of them were found once. The ten largest clones represent around 0.12% of the sample.

General study outcomes and caveats: The study acknowledged that relatively few individuals were included in the TCR sequencing and HLA analysis.

This clonotype was sampled from a human donor with multiple sclerosis. The sequenced material came from CD8+ T cells from PBMCs.

The CDR3 amino acid sequence is: CASSLDGTSGSLGDTQYF. The nucleotide sequence is given as TGCGCCAGCAGCTTGGATGGGACTAGCGGGAGTTTGGGGGATACGCAGTATTTT. Recombination joined TRBV5-1 with TRBJ2-3; TRBD2 aligns with 14 central bases. Counted from cysteine to phenylalanine, this CDR3 has 18 amino acids. CDR3 DNA only is kept here, 54 bases in frame from base 1. Here V drops 0 bases and J drops 6 bases, and the junction holds 9 bases not matched to any gene. For CDR1 and CDR2, the germline V gene lists SGHRS and YFSETQ.